Presented here are 5 T cell receptor beta chains from one specimen sequenced in a study of CD8 T cells in Susac syndrome (dated by TCRdb to between 2017 and 2020). The library relied on the immunoSEQ multiplex PCR assay. RNA was extracted using the RNeasy kit, and about 0.45 to 1 ug of the RNA was reverse transcribed with random hexamers. The public reads were reanalyzed by TCRdb: fastp trimming at Q25, MiXCR alignment, in-frame beta chains only. Rows are combined by CDR3 protein, so each entry shows the most common genes and DNA. The sample has just over 300,000 distinct CDR3 sequences on record, about 92% of them singletons. The ten biggest clones cover 0.06% to 0.075% of the sample. Input material: CD4+ T cells from PBMCs. The receptor source for this set is a human donor with multiple sclerosis.

The V and J genes are TRBV11-2 and TRBJ2-1; D possibly matches TRBD1 or TRBD2 (6 bases each). From germline, CDR1 is SGHAT and CDR2 FQNNGV. Trimming left V 5 bases short and J 5 bases short, with 13 bases between. This CDR3 contains 14 residues. The CDR3 DNA follows: TGTGCCAGCAGCCTACTAGGGGGGAACAATGAGCAGTTCTTC. Translation: CASSLLGGNNEQFF.

V is TRBV7-9 and J is TRBJ2-1, with 12 bases that match TRBD2. The V segment lost 5 bases and the J segment 7 bases; nucleotides outside the gene matches: 9. Germline V gene lookup returns CDR1 SEHNR and CDR2 FQNEAQ (reference sequence). This CDR3 contains 16 residues. The CDR3 protein is CASSIRLAGALNEQFF. Written as DNA, the CDR3 is TGTGCCAGCAGCATTCGACTAGCGGGAGCCCTAAATGAGCAGTTCTTC.

V gene TRBV18 combines with J gene TRBJ1-2; D is ambiguous. The V and J ends lost 3 bases and 0 bases respectively, with 17 bases between them. Germline CDR1 reads KGHSH; CDR2 reads LQKENI. This CDR3 comprises 17 residues. CDR3 sequence (DNA): TGTGCCAGCTCACCGTCCGGGAGGGTCGTAGCTAACTATGGCTACACCTTC. Translation: CASSPSGRVVANYGYTF.

This chain joins TRBV6-1 and TRBJ1-5; maybe TRBD1 (6 bases). Trimming left V 6 bases short and J 6 bases short, with 15 bases between. Germline CDR1 and CDR2: MNHNS and SASEGT. The CDR3 totals 14 residues. In DNA, the CDR3 is TGTGCCAGCAGCCCCTGGGGGCAGGGTCAGCCCCAGCATTTT. Translated: CASSPWGQGQPQHF.

The chain employs TRBV7-2 and TRBJ2-5; tentative D call: TRBD1 (6 bases). CDR3 length: 13 residues. V lost 7 bases, J lost 5 bases, and 14 bases lay in between. The V gene's germline CDR1 is SGHTA and CDR2 FQGNSA. DNA for the CDR3: TGTGCCAGCAACAAAGGGACATCGGAGACCCAGTACTTC. Translating gives CASNKGTSETQYF.